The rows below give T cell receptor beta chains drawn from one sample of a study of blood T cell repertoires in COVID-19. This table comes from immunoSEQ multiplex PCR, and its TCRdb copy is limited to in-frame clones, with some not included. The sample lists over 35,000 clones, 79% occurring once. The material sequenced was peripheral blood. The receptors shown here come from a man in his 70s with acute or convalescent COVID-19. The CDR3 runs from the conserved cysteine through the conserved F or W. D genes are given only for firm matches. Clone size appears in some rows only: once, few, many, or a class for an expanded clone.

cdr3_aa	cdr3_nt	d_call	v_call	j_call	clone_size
CSVTNGASYEQYF	TGCAGCGTCACGAATGGGGCCTCCTACGAGCAGTACTTC	NA	TRBV29-1	TRBJ2-7	few
CARSQKRGADYGYTF	TGTGCCAGAAGCCAAAAACGTGGGGCGGACTATGGCTACACCTTC	NA	TRBV5-3	TRBJ1-2	NA
CASSYSGTGGEKLFF	TGCGCCAGCAGCTATTCCGGGACAGGGGGTGAAAAACTGTTTTTT	TRBD1	TRBV4-3	TRBJ1-4	few
CASSQGAELNTEAFF	TGTGCCAGCAGCCAAGGGGCAGAATTGAACACTGAAGCTTTCTTT	NA	TRBV3-1/TRBV3-2	TRBJ1-1	NA
CASSRRQGADTEAFF	TGTGCCAGCAGCCGACGACAGGGGGCCGACACTGAAGCTTTCTTT	TRBD1	TRBV7-9	TRBJ1-1	NA
CASSQEGGMRAEAFF	TGCGCCAGCAGCCAGGAAGGGGGAATGAGGGCTGAAGCTTTCTTT	NA	TRBV4-3	TRBJ1-1	NA
CASSLSPGTYNEQFF	TGTGCCAGCAGCTTATCCCCGGGTACCTACAATGAGCAGTTCTTC	NA	TRBV7-2	TRBJ2-1	NA
CASSHRLADTGELFF	TGTGCCAGCAGTCATCGACTAGCGGACACCGGGGAGCTGTTTTTT	TRBD2	TRBV28	TRBJ2-2	few
CASNAGFVNEQYF	TGTGCCAGCAACGCAGGGTTCGTAAACGAGCAGTACTTC	NA	TRBV28	TRBJ2-7	NA
CASSPPGTEFMYGYTF	TGTGCCAGCAGTCCCCCTGGGACAGAGTTCATGTATGGCTACACCTTC	TRBD1	TRBV2	TRBJ1-2	NA
CASSYATGSNYGYTF	TGTGCCAGCAGTTACGCGACAGGGTCTAACTATGGCTACACCTTC	TRBD1	TRBV6-5	TRBJ1-2	NA
CATTGQASYNEQFF	TGTGCCACCACCGGACAGGCCTCCTACAATGAGCAGTTCTTC	TRBD1	TRBV10-3	TRBJ2-1	NA
CASKGQGAEEKLFF	TGTGCCAGCAAGGGACAGGGGGCCGAGGAAAAACTGTTTTTT	TRBD1	TRBV9	TRBJ1-4	NA
CASSRGQGINEQFF	TGTGCCAGTAGCCGAGGACAGGGGATCAATGAGCAGTTCTTC	TRBD1	TRBV19	TRBJ2-1	once
CASSQEWLASDEQFF	TGTGCCAGCAGCCAAGAATGGCTAGCGAGCGATGAGCAGTTCTTC	NA	TRBV3-1/TRBV3-2	TRBJ2-1	NA
CASSLGDSSTDTQYF	TGCGCCAGCAGCTTGGGGGACTCCAGCACAGATACGCAGTATTTT	NA	TRBV5-1	TRBJ2-3	NA
CASSWSRDGYTF	TGTGCCAGCAGTTGGAGTCGGGATGGCTACACCTTC	NA	TRBV28	TRBJ1-2	once
CAISHGDTGELFF	TGTGCCATCAGTCACGGGGACACCGGGGAGCTGTTTTTT	NA	TRBV10-3	TRBJ2-2	NA
CASSLQGAGELFF	TGTGCCAGCAGTCTTCAAGGGGCCGGGGAGCTGTTTTTT	NA	TRBV28	TRBJ2-2	once
CSAGQGPGYGYTF	TGCAGCGCCGGACAGGGGCCCGGGTATGGCTACACCTTC	TRBD1	TRBV29-1	TRBJ1-2	NA
CASTPRASVGVNQPQHF	TGTGCCAGTACCCCGAGGGCCAGCGTGGGTGTCAATCAGCCCCAGCATTTT	NA	TRBV19	TRBJ1-5	NA
CASSLLDSNTEAFF	TGCGCCAGCAGCCTCCTCGACAGTAACACTGAAGCTTTCTTT	NA	TRBV5-1	TRBJ1-1	few
CASNLGGQGTEAFF	TGTGCCAGCAACCTAGGAGGGCAGGGCACTGAAGCTTTCTTT	NA	TRBV28	TRBJ1-1	NA
CATSDPGSTNEKLFF	TGTGCCACCAGTGACCCAGGGTCGACTAATGAAAAACTGTTTTTT	NA	TRBV24-1	TRBJ1-4	NA
CASSIHGGNTEAFF	TGTGCCAGTAGTATACATGGCGGGAACACTGAAGCTTTCTTT	NA	TRBV19	TRBJ1-1	NA
CASSYSDNSYEQYF	TGTGCCAGCAGTTACTCGGACAATTCCTACGAGCAGTACTTC	NA	TRBV6-5	TRBJ2-7	NA
CASSQVQRYGYTF	TGTGCCAGCAGCCAAGTCCAGCGCTATGGCTACACCTTC	NA	TRBV14	TRBJ1-2	NA
CASSDRGRDEKLFF	TGTGCCAGCAGTGATCGGGGGAGGGATGAAAAACTGTTTTTT	NA	TRBV25-1	TRBJ1-4	NA
CASSLWGGLAFRNEQFF	TGTGCCAGCAGTTTATGGGGAGGACTAGCGTTTCGTAATGAGCAGTTCTTC	TRBD2	TRBV28	TRBJ2-1	NA
CASSLQNRGLNTEAFF	TGCGCCAGCAGCTTACAAAACAGGGGGCTGAACACTGAAGCTTTCTTT	TRBD1	TRBV5-1	TRBJ1-1	once
CASSSMGTYDGEKLFF	TGTGCCAGCAGCTCCATGGGGACTTACGACGGCGAAAAACTGTTTTTT	NA	TRBV7-2	TRBJ1-4	NA
CASSLRGSLSYNEQFF	TGTGCCAGCAGCTTACGCGGGAGTCTCTCCTACAATGAGCAGTTCTTC	TRBD2	TRBV11-3	TRBJ2-1	few
CASSSPSGGNEQFF	TGTGCCAGCAGCTCCCCCTCGGGAGGCAATGAGCAGTTCTTC	TRBD2	TRBV11-2	TRBJ2-1	NA